Detailed here is one TCR beta chain. Antigen unknown. These data come from a study of T cells in Graves' hyperthyroidism and ophthalmopathy. Looked up from germline, CDR1 is MNHNS and CDR2 is SASEGT. V shed 3 bases and J 7 bases; nucleotides not matched to a gene: 4. The CDR3 length is 15 residues. General study results and limits: Among clonotypes expanded in thyroid above 0.001, most were also found in blood.

There were TCR beta CDR3 regions amplified from RNA transcripts. An initial round of RT-PCR targeting the TCR CDR3 relied on the HTBI primer set. TCRdb passed the multiplex PCR reads through MiXCR, listing each CDR3 protein once. This sample has hundreds of thousands of distinct CDR3 sequences, with roughly 14% found just once. Disease duration was under 3 months in the ophthalmopathy patients, who also had a Clinical Activity Score of at least 3 and a NOSPECS grade of at least 4. The receptor was derived from a man younger than 35 with Graves' ophthalmopathy. Specimen: blood. V gene TRBV6-1 combines with J gene TRBJ1-6; the match to TRBD1 covers 9 bases. CDR3 in amino acids: CASSDQTGGNSPLHF. DNA for the CDR3: TGTGCCAGCAGTGACCAGACAGGGGGAAATTCACCCCTCCACTTT.